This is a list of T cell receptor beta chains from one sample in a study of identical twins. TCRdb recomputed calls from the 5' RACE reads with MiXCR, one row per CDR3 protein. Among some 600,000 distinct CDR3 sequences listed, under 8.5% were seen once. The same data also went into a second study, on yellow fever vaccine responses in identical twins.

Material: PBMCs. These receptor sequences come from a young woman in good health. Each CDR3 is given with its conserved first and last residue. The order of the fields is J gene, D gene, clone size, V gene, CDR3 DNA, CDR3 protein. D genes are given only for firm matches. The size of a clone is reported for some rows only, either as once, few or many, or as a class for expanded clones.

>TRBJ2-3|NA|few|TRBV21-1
TGTGCCAGCAGCAAAGGATTCCCAGGCTGCACAGATACGCAGTATTTT
CASSKGFPGCTDTQYF
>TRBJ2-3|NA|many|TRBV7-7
TGTGCCAGCAGCTTAGAGCGTGGGGATACGCAGTATTTT
CASSLERGDTQYF
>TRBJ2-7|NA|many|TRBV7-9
TGTGCCAGCAGCGACACTGGTTCTAGGTCCTACGAGCAGTACTTC
CASSDTGSRSYEQYF
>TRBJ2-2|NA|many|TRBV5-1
TGCGCCAGCAGAACCGCGAACACCGGGGAGCTGTTTTTT
CASRTANTGELFF
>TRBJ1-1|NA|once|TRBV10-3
TGTGCCATCAGAGAGAGTTCAATGAACACTGAAGCTTTCTTT
CAIRESSMNTEAFF
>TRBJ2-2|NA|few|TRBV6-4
TGTGCCAGCAGCCCGACAGAATCTACCGGGGAGCTGTTTTTT
CASSPTESTGELFF
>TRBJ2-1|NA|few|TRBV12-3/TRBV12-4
TGTGCCAGCATTCAAGGGATCGTGCAGTTCTTC
CASIQGIVQFF
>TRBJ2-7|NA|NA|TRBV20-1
TGCAGTGCGAACAGGGGGGGCACGAAAAGGGTCTACGAGCAGTACTTC
CSANRGGTKRVYEQYF
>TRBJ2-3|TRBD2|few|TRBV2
TGTGCCAGCAGTGAAACCCCTAGCGGGAGTGTAGATACGCAGTATTTT
CASSETPSGSVDTQYF
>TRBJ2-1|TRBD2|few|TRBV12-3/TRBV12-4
TGTGCCAGCAGCTCTTGGGGGGCGGGAGGACCCAATGAGCAGTTCTTC
CASSSWGAGGPNEQFF
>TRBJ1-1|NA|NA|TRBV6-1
TGTGCCAGCAGTCAAGGGGGTAGCACTGAAGCTTTCTTT
CASSQGGSTEAFF
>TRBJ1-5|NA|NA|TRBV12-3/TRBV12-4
TGTGCCAGCAGTTTCTGGGGGGATCAGCCCCAGCATTTT
CASSFWGDQPQHF
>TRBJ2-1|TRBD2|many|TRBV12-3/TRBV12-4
TGTGCCAGCAGTTTTTTTGAGACTAGCGGGGGAAATGAGCAGTTCTTC
CASSFFETSGGNEQFF
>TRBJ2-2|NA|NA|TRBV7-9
TGTGCCAGCAGCTCGACAGAGCTTAACACCGGGGAGCTGTTTTTT
CASSSTELNTGELFF
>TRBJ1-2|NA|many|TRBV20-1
TGCAGTGCTAGCCAGGAGCACGGAACGGGCTACACCTTC
CSASQEHGTGYTF
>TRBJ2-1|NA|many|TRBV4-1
TGCGCCAGCAGCCAAAATTCGAAATCAGGGTTCTACAATGAGCAGTTCTTC
CASSQNSKSGFYNEQFF
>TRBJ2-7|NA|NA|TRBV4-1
TGCGCCAGCAGCTCGATGAGGTTCCCCTACGAGCAGTACTTC
CASSSMRFPYEQYF
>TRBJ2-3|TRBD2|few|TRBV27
TGTGCCAGCAGTCGGGGACTACGTGATACGCAGTATTTT
CASSRGLRDTQYF
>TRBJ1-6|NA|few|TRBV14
TGTGCCAGCAGCCAAAGGGGCCCCTATAATTCACCCCTCCACTTT
CASSQRGPYNSPLHF
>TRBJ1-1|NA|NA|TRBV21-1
TGTGCCAGCAGCAAAGCTGGACAGGGCGGGGGCGACACTGAAGCTTTCTTT
CASSKAGQGGGDTEAFF
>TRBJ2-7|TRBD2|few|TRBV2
TGTGCCAGCAGACAGGGGCCGGGACTAGCCAGCTCCTACGAGCAGTACTTC
CASRQGPGLASSYEQYF
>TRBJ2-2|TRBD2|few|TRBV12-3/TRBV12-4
TGTGCCAGCAGTTTCCGCAGCGGGGGCCCCGGGGAGCTGTTTTTT
CASSFRSGGPGELFF
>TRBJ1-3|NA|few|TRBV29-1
TGCAGCGTTGATGGGGCTAGCTCTGGAAACACCATATATTTT
CSVDGASSGNTIYF
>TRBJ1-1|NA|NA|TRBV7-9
TGTGCCAGCAGCCCCAGGACAACCGAGCACACTGAAGCTTTCTTT
CASSPRTTEHTEAFF
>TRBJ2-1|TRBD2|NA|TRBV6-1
TGTGCCAGCAGAAAACTGGGGAGGGCCGGGAATGAGCAGTTCTTC
CASRKLGRAGNEQFF
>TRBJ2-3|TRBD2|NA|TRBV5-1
TGCGCCAGCAGCCCGCCGCGTAGCGGGAACACAGATACGCAGTATTTT
CASSPPRSGNTDTQYF
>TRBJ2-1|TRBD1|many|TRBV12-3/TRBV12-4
TGTGCCAGCATCCCCCGACAGGGACCTTACAATGAGCAGTTCTTC
CASIPRQGPYNEQFF
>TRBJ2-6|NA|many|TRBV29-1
TGCAGCGTTTTGGTGTGGGGAAACTCTGGGGCCAACGTCCTGACTTTC
CSVLVWGNSGANVLTF
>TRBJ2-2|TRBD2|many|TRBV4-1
TGCGCCAGCAGAGGACTAGCGGGGAACACCGGGGAGCTGTTTTTT
CASRGLAGNTGELFF
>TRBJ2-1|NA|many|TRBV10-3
TGTGCCATCAGTGAGCGGGTCCATGAGCAGTTCTTC
CAISERVHEQFF
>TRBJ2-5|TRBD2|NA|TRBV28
TGTGCCAGCAGTTTGTATCTAGCGGGGGCCCAAGAGACCCAGTACTTC
CASSLYLAGAQETQYF
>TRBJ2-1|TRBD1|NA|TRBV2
TGTGCCAACAGGGGCCTTGGGTCCCTTTGGAATGAGCAGTTCTTC
CANRGLGSLWNEQFF
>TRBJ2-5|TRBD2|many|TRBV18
TGTGCCAGCTCACCTACTAGCGGACAAGAGACCCAGTACTTC
CASSPTSGQETQYF
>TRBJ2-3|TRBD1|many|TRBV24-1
TGTGCCACCAGTGATTGGGGACAGGGTTTGACAGATACGCAGTATTTT
CATSDWGQGLTDTQYF
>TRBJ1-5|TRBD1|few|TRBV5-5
TGTGCCAGCAGCTTGGGTCAGGGGGCTGATCCCCAGCATTTT
CASSLGQGADPQHF
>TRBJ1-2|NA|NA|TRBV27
TGTGCCAGCTCTCAACGAGCGGGGCCGGGTGGCTACACCTTC
CASSQRAGPGGYTF
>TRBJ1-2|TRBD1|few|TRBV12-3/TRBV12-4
TGTGCCAGCAGTTTGGACAGGGGGGTTAACTATGGCTACACCTTC
CASSLDRGVNYGYTF
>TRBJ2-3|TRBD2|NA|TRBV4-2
TGTGCCAGCAGCCATACCCCGACCGGGGGGGCCACAGATACGCAGTATTTT
CASSHTPTGGATDTQYF
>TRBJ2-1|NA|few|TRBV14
TGTGCCAGCAGCGCTCCCATAGCGGATCTTTCCTACAATGAGCAGTTCTTC
CASSAPIADLSYNEQFF
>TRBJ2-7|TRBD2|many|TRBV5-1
TGCGCCAGCAGCATAGGACTAGCGGGGAGCTCCTACGAGCAGTACTTC
CASSIGLAGSSYEQYF